This note documents a single T cell receptor beta chain sequence. The data stem from a study of blood T cell repertoires in COVID-19. The overall study: COVID-19 samples, acute and convalescent, were from the United States, Italy and Spain. T cells, B-cell-depleted T cells, or PBMCs provided the cDNA or gDNA that served as material.

Germline assignment: CDR1 MNHEY and CDR2 SMNVEV (reference sequence). The V and J ends lost 9 bases and 5 bases, in that order; junction bases with no gene match: 16. This CDR3 is 16 amino acids long. Only in-frame clones appear in the TCRdb table, and some are missing; sequencing was by immunoSEQ multiplex PCR. In the table there are over 30,000 clones, about 89% of which are singletons. Sequencing was performed on peripheral blood. This TCR was sampled from a man of 80 years or more with active COVID-19. The chain links TRBV27 to TRBJ2-1, with TRBD1 matching over 7 bases. This chain's CDR3 is CARRVGDSVPNNEQFF. The CDR3 DNA follows: TGTGCCAGGAGAGTAGGGGACAGCGTCCCCAACAATGAGCAGTTCTTC.